This T cell receptor beta chain was obtained from a study of blood T cell repertoires in COVID-19. Whole-study context: The United States, Italy and Spain were the sources of the acute and convalescent COVID-19 samples. In each case, the material was cDNA or gDNA derived from T cells, B-cell-depleted T cells, or PBMCs.

As processed by the authors: Quantification of nucleated cells was approximated via reference gene primer amplification. TCRdb's table, derived via immunoSEQ multiplex PCR, lists solely in-frame clones and lacks some. Clone size and the V and J calls come from that table; the DNA yielded D and trimming. This table holds about 330,000 clones, approximately 86% found once. V lost 0 bases, J lost 0 bases, and 15 bases lay in between. CDR3 size: 17 residues. From germline, CDR1 is MNHEY and CDR2 SMNVEV (reference sequence). Sequencing was done on a sample of peripheral blood. The sequence was obtained from a man younger than 45 with COVID-19, enrolled during active disease. The chain joins TRBV27 to TRBJ2-7, with TRBD1 as a possible D gene (5 bases). CDR3 region: CASSLSGVRLSSYEQYF. The CDR3, as DNA: TGTGCCAGCAGTTTATCAGGGGTGCGGTTAAGCTCCTACGAGCAGTACTTC.